Each of the 6 T cell receptor beta chains below was sequenced from the same sample in a study of T-cell memory formation after mild COVID-19. One entry per CDR3 protein results from TCRdb running MiXCR on the 5' RACE reads. Here the sample spans 80,000 to 130,000 distinct CDR3 sequences, around 10% being singletons. Sequences were obtained from PBMCs or a T cell subset sorted from them (not recorded which). The receptors were gathered from a man aged 18 to 35 who had mild COVID-19 (a few samples of this study predate the infection). Cell type and time point are not known.

The chain uses TRBV6-4 and TRBJ2-3; weak D call: TRBD2 (6 bases). This CDR3 comprises 15 residues. Germline lookup yields CDR1 MRHNA and CDR2 SNTAGT. Trimming cost V 2 bases and J 1 base, with 10 bases left between them. CDR3 residues: CASSDRGGGTDTQYF. CDR3 bases: TGTGCCAGCAGTGACAGAGGCGGGGGCACAGATACGCAGTATTTT.

V usage is TRBV7-9 and J usage is TRBJ2-2; tentatively, D is TRBD2 (6 bases). Trimming removed 5 bases from V and 15 bases from J, with 10 bases in between. CDR1 is SEHNR, CDR2 FQNEAQ, per germline (reference sequence). This CDR3 region has 10 residues. The CDR3 sequence: CASSPGLMFF. DNA of the CDR3: TGTGCCAGCAGCCCGGGACTTATGTTTTTT.

The rearrangement uses TRBV10-3 and TRBJ2-1; no reliable D call. The ends were cut back, 0 bases at V and 6 bases at J, with 3 bases in the middle. There are 12 residues in the CDR3. CDR1 and CDR2 (germline): ENHRY, SYGVKD. CDR3 residues: CAISESGNEQFF. CDR3 coding DNA: TGTGCCATCAGTGAGTCTGGCAATGAGCAGTTCTTC.

This chain connects TRBV11-2 to TRBJ2-1, with D perhaps given as TRBD1 or TRBD2 (5 bases each). This CDR3 has 16 residues. Trimming took 5 bases from V and 6 from J, leaving 20 bases between them. Germline CDR1 SGHAT, CDR2 FQNNGV. CDR3 amino acids: CASSPSLGTSGNEQFF. The CDR3 region has the DNA TGTGCCAGCAGCCCTAGCTTGGGGACCTCGGGCAATGAGCAGTTCTTC.

V and J are TRBV6-6 and TRBJ1-1; D ambiguous. This CDR3 is 14 amino acids long. V gave up 6 bases and J gave up 6 bases, with 17 bases separating them. The germline V gene encodes CDR1 MNHNY and CDR2 SVGAGI (reference sequence). The CDR3 coding sequence is TGTGCCAGCAGCTCGGGATCCGAGGTCTCTGAAGCTTTCTTT. It yields the protein CASSSGSEVSEAFF.

The table lists this clonotype with a few counts. The chain joins TRBV5-5 to TRBJ1-5; D uncertain. The CDR3 extends over 15 amino acids. Trimming pared 1 base from V and 1 base from J, leaving 9 bases between. Looked up from germline, CDR1 is SGHKS and CDR2 is YYEKEE (reference sequence). CDR3 sequence: CASSLRGLSNQPQHF. The DNA of the CDR3 is TGTGCCAGCAGCTTGCGCGGCCTCAGCAATCAGCCCCAGCATTTT.